At least ten counts were recorded for the clone carrying this T cell receptor beta chain. The antigen is unknown. This record belongs to a study of metastatic and nonmetastatic thyroid tumors. Study details: Samples came from malignant and benign thyroid patients, and repertoires were compared across blood and tumor or nodule tissue.

Through MiXCR, TCRdb re-clonotyped the PCR reads. The table has 75,000 to 100,000 clones, roughly 13% seen once. V was pared by 2 bases and J by 3 bases, with 11 bases between. This CDR3 has 14 residues. CDR1 is LGHDT, CDR2 YNNKEL, per germline (reference sequence). Until they underwent thyroid surgery, no patient had received any treatment. The study's findings and limits: Reported TCR beta diversity, measured in blood and tumor, was significantly higher for malignant thyroid tumors than for benign nodules.

The TCR was taken from a female donor with papillary thyroid cancer or a benign thyroid nodule (not recorded which). Some clones in this sample may be carry-over from other donors' samples. The sample consisted of blood. The chain employs TRBV3-1 and TRBJ2-7; D is perhaps TRBD1 (6 bases). The CDR3 DNA reads TGTGCCAGCAGCCAATGGGGCAGGGGCTACGAGCAGTACTTC. Translating gives CASSQWGRGYEQYF.